The 20 T cell receptor beta chains reported below all come from one sample, sequenced in a study of shared clonotypes between healthy human individuals. Generated by immunoSEQ multiplex PCR, the TCRdb table keeps only in-frame clones and is missing some. The profile shows some 500,000 clones, around 96% of them singletons. Sequencing input: naive CD4+ T cells sorted from blood. Subset meaning: CD45RA+ positively selected. These receptors were obtained from a woman in her 30s in good health.

The rearrangement joins TRBV18 to TRBJ2-2, with D possibly matching TRBD2 (7 bases). Germline values: CDR1 KGHSH, CDR2 LQKENI. The CDR3 loop spans 17 amino acids. Trimming removed 4 bases at V and 6 bases at J, with 21 bases between. DNA for the CDR3: TGTGCCAGCTCACGCTCCGCCGGGGGGCCAGCTCCCGGGGAGCTGTTTTTT. Its protein is CASSRSAGGPAPGELFF.

V and J are TRBV10-1 and TRBJ1-4; 7 positions agree with TRBD1. The V gene end was trimmed by 2 bases and the J gene end by 8 bases; junction bases not matched to a gene: 2. The CDR3 has 13 amino acids. CDR1 and CDR2 (germline): WNHNN, SYGVQD (reference sequence). The chain's CDR3 is CASSEKTGEKLFF. The DNA of the CDR3 is TGCGCCAGCAGTGAGAAGACAGGGGAAAAACTGTTTTTT.

The chain uses TRBV9 and TRBJ2-1; 15 bases line up with TRBD2. The CDR3 is 19 residues long. The J segment lost 0 bases and the V segment lost 4 bases, leaving 8 bases of the junction unmatched. The germline gives CDR1 SGDLS, CDR2 YYNGEE. The chain's CDR3 is CASSRAGTSGGSSYNEQFF. CDR3 coding DNA: TGTGCCAGCAGCCGGGCCGGGACTAGCGGGGGGAGCTCCTACAATGAGCAGTTCTTC.

The chain links TRBV18 to TRBJ1-1; the D gene is possibly TRBD1 (5 bases). From germline, CDR1 is KGHSH and CDR2 LQKENI. CDR3 length: 12 amino acids. V was clipped by 5 bases and J by 8 bases, with 12 bases between them. Here the CDR3 DNA reads TGTGCCAGCTCAAAACGGGACGGCGAAGCTTTCTTT. Translating gives CASSKRDGEAFF.

This clone was seen a single time. The chain joins TRBV27 to TRBJ2-7; 9 bases match TRBD2. Germline CDR1 reads MNHEY; CDR2 reads SMNVEV (reference sequence). V lost 4 bases to trimming and J lost 7 bases; unmatched junction nucleotides: 11. The CDR3 spans 15 residues. CDR3 nucleotides: TGTGCCAGCAGTTCCAGCCTAGCGGGGAAGGAAGAGCAGTACTTC. Translation gives CASSSSLAGKEEQYF.

The chain uses TRBV6-6 and TRBJ1-3, with a tentative D call TRBD1 (5 bases). The CDR3 has 14 amino acids. Germline lookup yields CDR1 MNHNY and CDR2 SVGAGI (reference sequence). The ends were cut back, 6 bases at V and 0 bases at J, with 9 bases in the middle. The CDR3 reads CASSSQGSGNTIYF. As DNA, the CDR3 is TGTGCCAGCAGCAGCCAGGGCTCTGGAAACACCATATATTTT.

The chain employs TRBV4-2 and TRBJ1-5; D call uncertain. Germline values: CDR1 LGHNA, CDR2 YNFKEQ. The CDR3 has 21 residues. Trimming took 0 bases from V and 0 from J, leaving 24 bases between them. CDR3 DNA: TGTGCCAGCAGCCAAGAACGTTCCGCGGCAGAAGACCCTTATAGCAATCAGCCCCAGCATTTT. Translated: CASSQERSAAEDPYSNQPQHF.

The genes are TRBV5-6 and TRBJ1-6; 8 bases agree with TRBD1. V was clipped by 4 bases and J by 8 bases; unmatched bases: 5. Germline loops: CDR1 SGHDT, CDR2 YYEEEE. The CDR3 sequence is 14 residues long. For the CDR3, the DNA is TGTGCCAGCAGCGTGGACAGGGTGGATTCACCCCTCCACTTT. Protein sequence: CASSVDRVDSPLHF.

This chain uses TRBV27 with TRBJ2-7; D remains unclear. Trimming stripped 5 bases from V and 0 bases from J, with 14 bases between. CDR3 length: 15 amino acids. Germline V gives CDR1 MNHEY, CDR2 SMNVEV (reference sequence). In DNA, the CDR3 is TGTGCCAGCAGTAACAGCAGACGTATCTCCTACGAGCAGTACTTC. Residues: CASSNSRRISYEQYF.

V is TRBV9 and J is TRBJ1-3; TRBD1 aligns across 7 bases. Germline V lookup: CDR1 SGDLS, CDR2 YYNGEE. The length of the CDR3 is 16 residues. The trim removed 3 bases at V and 3 bases at J, leaving 9 bases unmatched. The CDR3 sequence: CASSAMGGQYGNTIYF. The CDR3, as DNA: TGTGCCAGCAGCGCGATGGGGGGACAGTATGGAAACACCATATATTTT. Combining the CDR3 with reference TRBV9 and TRBJ1-3 gives the whole variable domain DSGVTQTPKHLITATGQRVTLRCSPRSGDLSVYWYQQSLDQGLQFLIQYYNGEERAKGNILERFSAQQFPDLHSELNLSSLELGDSALYFCASSAMGGQYGNTIYFGEGSWLTVV.

The V gene is TRBV11-3, the J gene TRBJ2-1, with TRBD2 matching over 9 bases. Looked up from germline, CDR1 is SGHNT and CDR2 is YENEEA. This CDR3 is built from 14 residues. The junction had 5 bases not matched to a gene; V was cut back by 8 bases and J by 3 bases. This CDR3 is CASGAGGDYNEQFF. The CDR3 DNA reads as TGTGCCAGCGGGGCGGGAGGGGACTACAATGAGCAGTTCTTC.

V gene TRBV29-1 combines with J gene TRBJ1-5, with no clear D. V was pared by 4 bases and J by 4 bases, with 8 bases between. The CDR3 spans 12 residues. Germline V gene lookup returns CDR1 SQVTM and CDR2 ANQGSEA. The CDR3 here is CSVVQLNQPQHF. CDR3 nucleotide sequence: TGCAGCGTTGTACAGCTAAATCAGCCCCAGCATTTT.

CDR3 in amino acids: CASSPGTPEGEKLFF. CDR3 coding DNA: TGTGCCAGCAGTCCTGGGACACCAGAGGGTGAAAAACTGTTTTTT. The chain couples TRBV28 to TRBJ1-4; a possible D gene is TRBD1 (6 bases). V shed 5 bases and J shed 7 bases, with 17 bases lying between them. Germline assignment: CDR1 MDHEN and CDR2 SYDVKM. The CDR3 sequence is 15 residues long. The variable domain in full, with the rest retrieved from reference TRBV28 and TRBJ1-4, is DVKVTQSSRYLVKRTGEKVFLECVQDMDHENMFWYRQDPGLGLRLIYFSYDVKMKEKGDIPEGYSVSREKKERFSLILESASTNQTSMYLCASSPGTPEGEKLFFGSGTQLSVL.

This rearrangement joins TRBV7-3 to TRBJ2-5, with D perhaps assigned TRBD1 or TRBD2 (5 bases each). Germline CDR1 is SGHTA and CDR2 is FQGTGA. The CDR3 is 14 amino acids. V gave up 5 bases and J gave up 3 bases, with 13 bases separating them. CDR3 DNA sequence: TGTGCCAGCAGCCAGTCCGGGACCGAAGAGACCCAGTACTTC. Its protein product is CASSQSGTEETQYF.

This chain links TRBV10-3 with TRBJ1-3; D not resolved. CDR1 is ENHRY, CDR2 SYGVKD, per germline. The CDR3 runs to 13 residues. Trimming took off 9 bases at V and 0 bases at J, with 9 bases between the two ends. CDR3 loop: CAITPSSGNTIYF. Written as DNA, the CDR3 is TGTGCCATTACACCTAGCTCTGGAAACACCATATATTTT.

J is TRBJ2-7 and V is TRBV7-9, with 8 bases that match TRBD2. This CDR3 contains 14 residues. The J segment lost 6 bases and the V segment lost 4 bases, leaving 8 bases of the junction unmatched. Germline values: CDR1 SEHNR, CDR2 FQNEAQ (reference sequence). CDR3 region: CASSWWLAGFEQYF. DNA for the CDR3: TGTGCCAGCAGCTGGTGGCTAGCGGGTTTCGAGCAGTACTTC.

The count of this clone is one. This rearrangement joins TRBV18 to TRBJ1-5, with D hard to call. The CDR3 covers 16 residues. V lost 0 bases, J lost 0 bases, and 9 bases lay in between. CDR1 and CDR2 (germline): KGHSH, LQKENI. This CDR3 is CASSPPGLYSNQPQHF. Written as DNA, the CDR3 is TGTGCCAGCTCACCACCGGGCCTATATAGCAATCAGCCCCAGCATTTT. The whole variable domain, remainder taken from reference TRBV18 and TRBJ1-5, is NAGVMQNPRHLVRRRGQEARLRCSPMKGHSHVYWYRQLPEEGLKFMVYLQKENIIDESGMPKERFSAEFPKEGPSILRIQQVVRGDSAAYFCASSPPGLYSNQPQHFGDGTRLSIL.

This clone occurred once. V gene TRBV5-1 combines with J gene TRBJ2-7; 9 positions match TRBD1. J gave up 12 bases and V 4 bases, and 20 bases lay outside the gene matches. This CDR3 region has 16 residues. Per the germline V gene, CDR1 is SGHRS and CDR2 is YFSETQ. The CDR3 bases are TGCGCCAGCAGCCCGACGGACAGGGGCCTACCTTTAGCGTGGTACTTC. It specifies CASSPTDRGLPLAWYF.

The V call is TRBV7-8, the J call TRBJ2-7, with 7 bases aligning to TRBD2. The CDR3 is 14 amino acids. V was clipped by 5 bases and J by 5 bases; unmatched bases: 9. The germline V gene has CDR1 SGHVS and CDR2 FQNEAQ. The CDR3 protein is CASSPRTRRHEQYF. CDR3 nucleotide sequence: TGTGCCAGCAGCCCCCGGACTAGGAGGCACGAGCAGTACTTC.

The rearrangement joins TRBV5-4 to TRBJ1-1; no reliable D call. This CDR3 is 15 amino acids long. Trimming removed 4 bases at V and 3 bases at J, with 16 bases between. Germline V gene sequence: CDR1 SGHNT, CDR2 YYREEE (reference sequence). The CDR3 coding sequence is TGTGCCAGCAGCCCCAAACCCCTGTGGGACACTGAAGCTTTCTTT. Its translation is CASSPKPLWDTEAFF.